This T cell receptor beta chain was identified in a study of graft-versus-host responses after intestinal transplantation. Points from the study as a whole: Allografts of patients with graft-donor T cell macrochimerism showed high graft-versus-host to host-versus-graft clone ratios. GvH clones detected in recipient marrow included some appearing first in ileum or blood.

As regards this clone: Its antigen is still unknown.

Per the germline V gene, CDR1 is SGHDT and CDR2 is YYEEEE. The CDR3 contains 16 residues. V dropped 2 bases and J dropped 4 bases, with 16 bases sitting between them. Some clones are missing from TCRdb's copy, which holds only in-frame ones; the method was immunoSEQ multiplex PCR. Of tens of thousands of clones in the sample, around 83% were seen once. This receptor was identified in a human patient who received an intestinal transplant, so some T cells may come from the graft donor. Sequencing used PBMCs, obtained roughly 34 months after transplant. V is TRBV5-6 and J is TRBJ1-3, with D unresolved. CDR3 loop: CASSFWTFVSGNTIYF. The DNA for the CDR3 is TGTGCCAGCAGCTTTTGGACCTTCGTCTCCGGAAACACCATATATTTT.